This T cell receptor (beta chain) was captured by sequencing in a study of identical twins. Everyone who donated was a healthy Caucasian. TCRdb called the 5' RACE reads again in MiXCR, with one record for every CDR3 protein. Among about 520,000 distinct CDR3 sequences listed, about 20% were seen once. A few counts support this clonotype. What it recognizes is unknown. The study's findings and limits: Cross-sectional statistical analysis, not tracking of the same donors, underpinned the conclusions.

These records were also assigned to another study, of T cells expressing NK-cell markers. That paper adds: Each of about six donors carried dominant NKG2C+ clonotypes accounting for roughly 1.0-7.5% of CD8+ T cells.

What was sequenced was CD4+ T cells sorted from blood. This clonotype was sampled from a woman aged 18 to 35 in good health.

The CDR3 protein is CSDRGEGTEAFF. For the CDR3, the DNA is TGCAGTGATAGGGGGGAAGGCACTGAAGCTTTCTTT. V and J are TRBV20-1 and TRBJ1-1, with a weak D call TRBD1 (6 bases). The length of the CDR3 is 12 residues. V gave up 7 bases and J gave up 4 bases, with 13 bases separating them. The V gene's germline CDR1 is DFQATT and CDR2 SNEGSKA (reference sequence).